The 13 T cell receptor beta chains listed next were all sequenced from one sample in a study of blood T cell repertoires in COVID-19. Data came from immunoSEQ multiplex PCR; TCRdb stores just in-frame clones and leaves some out. The table has approximately 100,000 clones, 85% to 90% seen once. The sequenced material came from peripheral blood. The origin of the receptors is a woman older than 75 with acute or convalescent COVID-19.

This chain uses TRBV7-9 with TRBJ1-1; TRBD1 matches 10 bases. The CDR3 covers 15 residues. Unmatched junction bases numbered 9, after V lost 5 bases and J lost 6 bases. Per germline, CDR1 SEHNR and CDR2 FQNEAQ (reference sequence). DNA for the CDR3: TGTGCCAGCAGCCAAGGGACAGGGGCGTTCGCTGAAGCTTTCTTT. Translated, it gives CASSQGTGAFAEAFF.

The chain uses TRBV4-1 and TRBJ2-2, with 13 nucleotides matching TRBD2. Germline CDR1 MGHRA, CDR2 YSYEKL. The CDR3 runs 16 residues. The junction had 5 bases not matched to a gene; V was cut back by 5 bases and J by 5 bases. The chain's CDR3 is CASSVLAGGLTGELFF. The CDR3 region has the DNA TGCGCCAGCAGCGTACTAGCGGGGGGGTTAACCGGGGAGCTGTTTTTT.

This chain uses TRBV5-1 with TRBJ2-7; TRBD1 is a possible D gene (6 bases). Germline CDR1 and CDR2: SGHRS and YFSETQ. The CDR3 length is 15 residues. Trimming removed 4 bases from V and 3 bases from J, with 17 bases in between. The CDR3 protein is CASSLRTVPGYEQYF. Here the CDR3 DNA reads TGCGCCAGCAGCCTTAGGACAGTCCCCGGCTACGAGCAGTACTTC. The full variable domain, completed using reference TRBV5-1 and TRBJ2-7, is KAGVTQTPRYLIKTRGQQVTLSCSPISGHRSVSWYQQTPGQGLQFLFEYFSETQRNKGNFPGRFSGRQFSNSRSEMNVSTLELGDSALYLCASSLRTVPGYEQYFGPGTRLTVT.

The gene calls are TRBV9 and TRBJ2-2, with TRBD1 identical over 7 bases. This CDR3 has 16 residues. Trimming at V came to 4 bases and at J to 5 bases, leaving 11 bases not matched to a gene. The germline V gene has CDR1 SGDLS and CDR2 YYNGEE. CDR3: CASSKGTDSRTGELFF. In nucleotides, the CDR3 is TGTGCCAGCAGCAAGGGGACAGACTCTAGAACCGGGGAGCTGTTTTTT.

The rearrangement links TRBV11-2 to TRBJ2-7; D is uncertain. V was trimmed by 2 bases and J by 0 bases, leaving 8 bases between them. This CDR3 region has 14 residues. CDR1 is SGHAT, CDR2 FQNNGV, per germline. The CDR3 DNA reads TGTGCCAGCAGCTTAAGTCAGATCTCCTACGAGCAGTACTTC. Translated, it gives CASSLSQISYEQYF.

The J gene is TRBJ2-1, the V gene TRBV7-2; 7 bases map to TRBD2. CDR1 and CDR2 (germline): SGHTA, FQGNSA. The V gene end was trimmed by 0 bases and the J gene end by 9 bases; junction bases not matched to a gene: 8. This CDR3 comprises 15 residues. CDR3 region: CASSLAQTSNGEQFF. The CDR3 DNA follows: TGTGCCAGCAGCTTAGCTCAGACTAGCAACGGTGAGCAGTTCTTC.

V is TRBV7-2 and J is TRBJ1-2; 7 positions agree with TRBD1. The length of the CDR3 is 15 residues. Trimming at V came to 3 bases and at J to 4 bases, leaving 8 bases not matched to a gene. CDR1 and CDR2 from the germline V gene are SGHTA and FQGNSA. CDR3 protein: CASSLGTGVSYGYTF. The CDR3 bases are TGTGCCAGCAGCTTGGGAACAGGGGTATCCTATGGCTACACCTTC.

The chain is built from TRBV6-1 and TRBJ1-2; D is ambiguous. Trimming took off 0 bases at V and 8 bases at J, with 10 bases between the two ends. In germline, CDR1 is MNHNS, CDR2 SASEGT. The CDR3 has 13 amino acids. CDR3 residues: CASSEALGSGYTF. CDR3 sequence (DNA): TGTGCCAGCAGTGAAGCGCTCGGTAGCGGCTACACCTTC.

This rearrangement joins TRBV20-1 to TRBJ1-1; D not certain. The CDR3 contains 12 residues. The germline V gene has CDR1 DFQATT and CDR2 SNEGSKA (reference sequence). The V end lost 3 bases, the J end lost 10 bases, and 15 bases lay between the germline ends. The CDR3: CSASVPFAGAFF. The CDR3 region has the DNA TGCAGTGCTAGTGTTCCTTTCGCCGGAGCTTTCTTT.

The V call is TRBV12-3 or TRBV12-4, the J call TRBJ2-3; D not certain. Trimming took 5 bases from V and 5 from J, leaving 5 bases between them. The CDR3 covers 11 residues. CDR3 amino acids: CASSPRDTQYF. Here the CDR3 DNA reads TGTGCCAGCAGTCCCCGAGATACGCAGTATTTT.

This clone was seen a few times. The chain uses TRBV30 and TRBJ1-5, with 7 bases fitting TRBD1. CDR1 and CDR2 from the germline V gene are GTSNPN and SVGIG (reference sequence). The CDR3 sequence is 17 residues long. V shed 3 bases and J 0 bases; nucleotides not matched to a gene: 11. In DNA form, the CDR3 reads TGTGCCTGGAGCTGGGGACGGGACAGCCATAGCAATCAGCCCCAGCATTTT. The encoded protein is CAWSWGRDSHSNQPQHF.

The genes are TRBV9 and TRBJ1-1; D is unresolved. Germline loops: CDR1 SGDLS, CDR2 YYNGEE. V was trimmed by 2 bases and J by 10 bases, leaving 21 bases between them. The CDR3 is 15 residues long. CDR3 sequence (DNA): TGTGCCAGCAGCGTTCACACCGACCCGAGGCTTGGAGCTTTCTTT. This translates into CASSVHTDPRLGAFF.

V is TRBV7-2 and J is TRBJ2-7, with TRBD2 identical over 9 bases. The ends lost 1 base at V and 2 bases at J; junction bases unmatched: 6. Germline loops: CDR1 SGHTA, CDR2 FQGNSA. The CDR3 is 16 residues long. DNA of the CDR3: TGTGCCAGCAGCTTAGGAGCTCTAGCGGGGACCTACGAGCAGTACTTC. This encodes CASSLGALAGTYEQYF.